This T cell receptor (beta chain) was sequenced during a study of T cell repertoires in cytomegalovirus infection. CDR1 is SGHVS and CDR2 is FQNEAQ in the germline V gene. Trimming took off 5 bases at V and 9 bases at J, with 11 bases between the two ends. The CDR3 runs to 12 residues. TCRdb itself ran the reads through MiXCR, one entry per CDR3 protein. This table holds around 47,000 distinct CDR3 sequences, roughly a fifth found once. Note on this clonotype: Its antigen remains unidentified.

The sequencing used CD8+ T cells from cultured PBMCs, collected from culture after CMV antigen stimulation. V is TRBV7-8 and J is TRBJ2-1; D tentatively reads TRBD1 or TRBD2 (5 bases each). This sequence was found in a human donor in good health (CMV status not recorded). Some clones in this sample may be carry-over from other donors' samples. The CDR3 nucleotides are TGTGCCAGCAGCGCCTCAGGGACTGAGCAGTTCTTC. It is translated as CASSASGTEQFF.